Listed here are 20 T cell receptor beta chains from one sample, sequenced in a study of shared clonotypes between healthy human individuals. Method: immunoSEQ multiplex PCR; TCRdb's copy keeps in-frame clones and lacks some. The sample holds over a million clones, under 80% seen once. Sequences were obtained from memory CD4+ T cells sorted from blood. Subset indicated: CD45RA-negative fraction. These receptors were obtained from a man between 18 and 29 years old in good health.

The chain employs TRBV5-1 and TRBJ2-3; 13 positions match TRBD2. Germline V gives CDR1 SGHRS, CDR2 YFSETQ. The CDR3 is 18 amino acids. J lost 0 bases, V lost 3 bases, and 7 bases had no gene match. The CDR3 nucleotides are TGCGCCAGCAGCTCGGGACTAGCGGGGCCAGGGAGCACAGATACGCAGTATTTT. Its protein product is CASSSGLAGPGSTDTQYF.

The chain employs TRBV5-1 and TRBJ1-6; tentatively, D is TRBD1 (5 bases). The germline gives CDR1 SGHRS, CDR2 YFSETQ. With 3 bases removed from V and 5 bases from J, the gap between germline ends came to 12 bases. The CDR3 extends over 15 amino acids. CDR3 sequence: CASSYGGGDNSPLHF. CDR3 DNA sequence: TGCGCCAGCAGCTATGGGGGTGGAGATAATTCACCCCTCCACTTT.

This chain links TRBV15 with TRBJ1-1; the D gene is possibly TRBD1 (5 bases). V lost 4 bases to trimming and J lost 4 bases, with 13 bases between them. The CDR3 is 14 residues long. Looked up from germline, CDR1 is LNHNV and CDR2 is YYDKDF (reference sequence). The CDR3 is CATSTPTGVTEAFF. The DNA for the CDR3 is TGTGCCACCAGCACCCCGACGGGGGTCACTGAAGCTTTCTTT.

The V call is TRBV6-6, the J call TRBJ2-1, with TRBD1 matching over 7 bases. V lost 3 bases to trimming and J lost 5 bases; unmatched junction nucleotides: 7. CDR1 is MNHNY, CDR2 SVGAGI, per germline (reference sequence). The CDR3 runs 15 residues. CDR3 region: CASSYSDRANNEQFF. The CDR3 DNA reads TGTGCCAGCAGTTATTCAGACAGGGCGAACAATGAGCAGTTCTTC.

This rearrangement joins TRBV11-1 to TRBJ1-1; D is ambiguous. This CDR3 region has 11 residues. Trimming took off 3 bases at V and 5 bases at J, with 4 bases between the two ends. Germline V CDR1 and CDR2: SGHAT, FQDESV (reference sequence). CDR3 nucleotide sequence: TGTGCCAGCAGCTTGGGAACTGAAGCTTTCTTT. Its translation is CASSLGTEAFF.

V and J are TRBV4-3 and TRBJ2-3; 10 bases map to TRBD2. This CDR3 is 15 amino acids long. With V trimmed by 0 bases and J by 6 bases, 3 bases remained unmatched. Germline V gene lookup returns CDR1 LGHNA and CDR2 YSLEER. The CDR3 bases are TGCGCCAGCAGCCAAGATGGACTAGCGGCTGATACGCAGTATTTT. It yields the protein CASSQDGLAADTQYF.

This clone was counted ten times or more. The chain recombines TRBV2 with TRBJ2-5; 15 bases are shared with TRBD2. The CDR3 extends over 17 amino acids. The V gene end was trimmed by 8 bases and the J gene end by 2 bases; junction bases not matched to a gene: 9. Germline values: CDR1 SNHLY, CDR2 FYNNEI. The CDR3 loop reads CASYYAGTSGGQETQYF. CDR3 nucleotide sequence: TGTGCCAGCTATTACGCCGGGACTAGCGGGGGGCAAGAGACCCAGTACTTC.

The V call is TRBV9, the J call TRBJ2-1; D possibly uses TRBD1 or TRBD2 (5 bases each). Germline values: CDR1 SGDLS, CDR2 YYNGEE. The V and J ends lost 0 bases and 2 bases respectively, with 9 bases between them. The CDR3 has 15 amino acids. The CDR3 sequence: CASSVVGTTYNEQFF. For the CDR3, the DNA is TGTGCCAGCAGCGTAGTGGGGACCACCTACAATGAGCAGTTCTTC.

The chain couples TRBV7-2 to TRBJ2-3; tentative D call: TRBD1 (5 bases). The CDR3 extends over 16 amino acids. Trimming pared 1 base from V and 1 base from J, leaving 12 bases between. The germline gives CDR1 SGHTA, CDR2 FQGNSA. The CDR3 DNA reads TGTGCCAGCAGCTTAGGGGCGAGACAGCGCACAGATACGCAGTATTTT. Residues: CASSLGARQRTDTQYF.

As concerns this clone: Since a much larger clone is just one base distant, this may be a read error. The genes are TRBV7-9 and TRBJ1-1; D perhaps matches TRBD1 (6 bases). From germline, CDR1 is SEHNR and CDR2 FQNEAQ (reference sequence). The CDR3 runs to 14 residues. The germline V and J ends were trimmed by 5 bases and 1 base, with 11 bases remaining between them. CDR3 sequence (DNA): TGTGCCAGCAGCCCTGACAGGACGAACACTGAAGCTTTCTTT. It specifies CASSPDRTNTEAFF.

The chain recombines TRBV30 with TRBJ2-2; 9 bases match TRBD1. Germline values: CDR1 GTSNPN, CDR2 SVGIG (reference sequence). The CDR3 has 14 residues. Trimming removed 3 bases from V and 6 bases from J; junction bases left unmatched: 5. The CDR3 loop is CAWRATGGSGELFF. CDR3 DNA sequence: TGTGCCTGGAGGGCAACAGGGGGCTCCGGGGAGCTGTTTTTT.

The chain couples TRBV7-2 to TRBJ2-1; 7 bases fit TRBD1. Unmatched junction bases numbered 15, after V lost 6 bases and J lost 7 bases. The CDR3 extends over 16 amino acids. CDR1 SGHTA and CDR2 FQGNSA come from the germline V gene. CDR3 in amino acids: CASRFPRGGGMNEQFF. In nucleotides, the CDR3 is TGTGCCAGCAGGTTCCCTAGAGGGGGCGGAATGAATGAGCAGTTCTTC.

The chain uses TRBV9 and TRBJ1-5, with D possibly matching TRBD1 (6 bases). Between the trimmed V and J ends, which lost 0 bases and 7 bases, there was a span of 11 bases. Germline CDR1 and CDR2: SGDLS and YYNGEE. The CDR3 has 14 residues. CDR3 nucleotide sequence: TGTGCCAGCAGCGTAGAAGGGGGGGAGCAGCCCCAGCATTTT. Its translation is CASSVEGGEQPQHF.

This rearrangement joins TRBV11-2 to TRBJ2-1; D possibly corresponds to TRBD2 (5 bases). Between the trimmed V and J ends, which lost 5 bases and 8 bases, there was a span of 13 bases. The CDR3 consists of 13 residues. Germline V gene data show CDR1 as SGHAT and CDR2 as FQNNGV. CDR3 in DNA: TGTGCCAGCAGCAACCCGGGAAGCGATGAGCAGTTCTTC. Its translation is CASSNPGSDEQFF.

The V gene is TRBV29-1, the J gene TRBJ2-7; no clear D. The V and J ends lost 4 bases and 1 base respectively, with 17 bases between them. The CDR3 totals 15 residues. Germline V gene lookup returns CDR1 SQVTM and CDR2 ANQGSEA. This CDR3 reads CSVGVRLSPSYEQYF. CDR3 nucleotide sequence: TGCAGCGTTGGAGTCCGGTTGAGCCCTTCCTACGAGCAGTACTTC.

This clone was recorded a few times. The chain employs TRBV6-6 and TRBJ1-1; tentative D call: TRBD1 (6 bases). V lost 10 bases, J lost 6 bases, and 18 bases lay in between. CDR3 size: 13 residues. The germline V gene has CDR1 MNHNY and CDR2 SVGAGI (reference sequence). The CDR3, as DNA: TGTGCCACCGGTACAGGGATGGTTGCTGAAGCTTTCTTT. Its protein is CATGTGMVAEAFF.

CDR3 bases: TGTGCCAGCAGCCCGCGCCTTACCCGGGACAGGGAATACGGCTACACCTTC. It encodes CASSPRLTRDREYGYTF. The chain uses TRBV7-9 and TRBJ1-2; TRBD1 agrees at 9 bases. V gave up 5 bases and J gave up 8 bases; unmatched junction bases: 18. Germline loops: CDR1 SEHNR, CDR2 FQNEAQ (reference sequence). The CDR3 is 17 amino acids.

This clone appeared once. The J gene is TRBJ1-1, the V gene TRBV19, with D unresolved. V lost 4 bases, J lost 6 bases, and 15 bases lay in between. Germline assignment: CDR1 LNHDA and CDR2 SQIVND (reference sequence). The CDR3 runs 14 residues. CDR3 amino acids: CASSTTYASSEAFF. In DNA form, the CDR3 reads TGTGCCAGTAGTACTACTTATGCTTCGTCTGAAGCTTTCTTT.

This chain connects TRBV14 to TRBJ2-7, with D perhaps assigned TRBD1 or TRBD2 (6 bases each). Looked up from germline, CDR1 is SGHDN and CDR2 is FVKESK. The V gene lost 9 bases and the J gene lost 2 bases, with 8 bases spanning the gap. This CDR3 has 11 residues. The CDR3 here is CASRGAYEQYF. CDR3 DNA sequence: TGTGCCAGTAGGGGGGCCTACGAGCAGTACTTC.

V gene TRBV18 combines with J gene TRBJ2-6; D unclear. The CDR3 spans 15 residues. The ends were cut back, 0 bases at V and 0 bases at J, with 3 bases in the middle. Germline-derived CDR1 and CDR2 are KGHSH and LQKENI. The CDR3 here is CASSPPPSGANVLTF. Here the CDR3 DNA reads TGTGCCAGCTCACCACCTCCCTCTGGGGCCAACGTCCTGACTTTC. Supplemented by reference TRBV18 and TRBJ2-6, the full variable domain reads NAGVMQNPRHLVRRRGQEARLRCSPMKGHSHVYWYRQLPEEGLKFMVYLQKENIIDESGMPKERFSAEFPKEGPSILRIQQVVRGDSAAYFCASSPPPSGANVLTFGAGSRLTVL.